The clone carrying this T cell receptor (beta chain) came up a few times. Its antigen is unidentified. This record comes from a study of CD8 T cells in ankylosing spondylitis. Study-level findings and limits: Apparently characteristic of ankylosing spondylitis blood was a TCR beta motif (roughly 8 highly homologous variants).

TCRdb re-analysed the 5' RACE reads in MiXCR, keeping a single row per CDR3 protein. The sample comprises around 150,000 distinct CDR3 sequences, roughly 11% of which are singletons, and just under 30% rests with the top ten. The sample consisted of blood, either unsorted or a sorted T cell fraction (not recorded which). This sequence originates from a male donor with ankylosing spondylitis or in good health (not recorded which).

DNA of the CDR3: TGTGCCAGCAGTTCTTCAATGGAGACCCAGTACTTC. This sequence encodes CASSSSMETQYF. The chain is built from TRBV12-3 or TRBV12-4 and TRBJ2-5; D gene ambiguous. This CDR3 is built from 12 residues. Trimming removed 4 bases from V and 5 bases from J, with 8 bases in between.